Listed below are T cell receptor beta chains from one sample, sequenced in a study of blood T cell repertoires in COVID-19. TCRdb keeps only in-frame clones here, not all; method: immunoSEQ multiplex PCR. The sample lists about 370,000 clones, 70% to 90% occurring once. The sequencing sample was made of peripheral blood. The receptors stem from a woman in her 30s with COVID-19, enrolled during active disease. CDR3s include the opening cysteine and the closing phenylalanine or tryptophan. The D gene is left open where the match is weak. Only part of the rows carry a size: once, few, many, or a class if the clone is expanded.

clone_size: few; v_call: TRBV2; j_call: TRBJ2-2; d_call: TRBD1; cdr3_nt: TGTGCCAGCAGGCCTAAGACAGGGTTCGGCACCGGGGAGCTGTTTTTT; cdr3_aa: CASRPKTGFGTGELFF
clone_size: NA; v_call: TRBV24-1; j_call: TRBJ2-5; d_call: TRBD1; cdr3_nt: TGTGCCACCAGCCGGGACAGGGGGCGTCAGCAAGAGACCCAGTACTTC; cdr3_aa: CATSRDRGRQQETQYF
clone_size: once; v_call: TRBV28; j_call: TRBJ2-7; d_call: TRBD1; cdr3_nt: TGTGCCAGCAGTTTCACCGGGACAGGGGTGTGGGAGCAGTACTTT; cdr3_aa: CASSFTGTGVWEQYF
clone_size: NA; v_call: TRBV6-1; j_call: TRBJ1-2; d_call: TRBD1; cdr3_nt: TGTGCCAGCAGTGAGAGGGGGCTCCTGGACTATGGCTACACCTTC; cdr3_aa: CASSERGLLDYGYTF
clone_size: NA; v_call: TRBV6-2/TRBV6-3; j_call: TRBJ1-1; d_call: NA; cdr3_nt: TGTGCCAGCAGTTCTATCGGGGATAACACTGAAGCTTTCTTT; cdr3_aa: CASSSIGDNTEAFF
clone_size: NA; v_call: TRBV4-3; j_call: TRBJ1-1; d_call: NA; cdr3_nt: TGCGCCAGCAGCCAAGATAGCCGGGGTGAAGCTTTCTTT; cdr3_aa: CASSQDSRGEAFF
clone_size: NA; v_call: TRBV14; j_call: TRBJ2-2; d_call: TRBD2; cdr3_nt: TGTGCCAGCAGCCCTAGCGGGAGGGCCGCTCTGGGGACCGGGGAGCTGTTTTTT; cdr3_aa: CASSPSGRAALGTGELFF
clone_size: NA; v_call: TRBV4-3; j_call: TRBJ2-3; d_call: TRBD2; cdr3_nt: TGCGCCAGCAGCCAAGATTTGGCGGGAGGGCCCCCTAGCACAGATACGCAGTATTTT; cdr3_aa: CASSQDLAGGPPSTDTQYF
clone_size: NA; v_call: TRBV5-1; j_call: TRBJ2-7; d_call: NA; cdr3_nt: TGCGCCAGCAGCTTGGAACCTATCGAAAACTACGAGCAGTACTTC; cdr3_aa: CASSLEPIENYEQYF
clone_size: NA; v_call: TRBV11-2; j_call: TRBJ1-4; d_call: NA; cdr3_nt: TGTGCCAGCAGCTTGGCTACCCCGGGAGGGGATGAAAAACTGTTTTTT; cdr3_aa: CASSLATPGGDEKLFF
clone_size: NA; v_call: TRBV13; j_call: TRBJ2-1; d_call: NA; cdr3_nt: TGTGCCAGCAGCTTAGGACGGGGTTACAATGAGCAGTTCTTC; cdr3_aa: CASSLGRGYNEQFF
clone_size: once; v_call: TRBV7-8; j_call: TRBJ1-2; d_call: TRBD1; cdr3_nt: TGTGCCAGCAGCTTAGTTGGAGGACAGGGCTATGGCTACACCTTC; cdr3_aa: CASSLVGGQGYGYTF
clone_size: NA; v_call: TRBV9; j_call: TRBJ2-1; d_call: TRBD2; cdr3_nt: TGTGCCAGCAGCGTAGTGGGGGGGAGGAATGAGCAGTTCTTC; cdr3_aa: CASSVVGGRNEQFF
clone_size: NA; v_call: TRBV3-1/TRBV3-2; j_call: TRBJ2-2; d_call: NA; cdr3_nt: TGTGCCAGCAGCCAAGAGCTCGCGGCCGGATTCACCGGGGAGCTGTTTTTT; cdr3_aa: CASSQELAAGFTGELFF